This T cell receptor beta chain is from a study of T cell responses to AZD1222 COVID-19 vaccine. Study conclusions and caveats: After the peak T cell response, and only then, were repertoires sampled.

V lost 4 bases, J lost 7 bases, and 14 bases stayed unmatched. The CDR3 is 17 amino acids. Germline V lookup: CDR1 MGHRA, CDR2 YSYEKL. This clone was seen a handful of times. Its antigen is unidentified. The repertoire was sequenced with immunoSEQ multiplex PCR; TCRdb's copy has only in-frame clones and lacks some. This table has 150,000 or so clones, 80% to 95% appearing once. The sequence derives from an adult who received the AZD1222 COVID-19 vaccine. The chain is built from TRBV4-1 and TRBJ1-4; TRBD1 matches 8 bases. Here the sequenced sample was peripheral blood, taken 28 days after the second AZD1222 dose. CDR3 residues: CASSPSGQVPIGEKLFF. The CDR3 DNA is TGCGCCAGCAGCCCCTCGGGACAGGTCCCGATAGGTGAAAAACTGTTTTTT.